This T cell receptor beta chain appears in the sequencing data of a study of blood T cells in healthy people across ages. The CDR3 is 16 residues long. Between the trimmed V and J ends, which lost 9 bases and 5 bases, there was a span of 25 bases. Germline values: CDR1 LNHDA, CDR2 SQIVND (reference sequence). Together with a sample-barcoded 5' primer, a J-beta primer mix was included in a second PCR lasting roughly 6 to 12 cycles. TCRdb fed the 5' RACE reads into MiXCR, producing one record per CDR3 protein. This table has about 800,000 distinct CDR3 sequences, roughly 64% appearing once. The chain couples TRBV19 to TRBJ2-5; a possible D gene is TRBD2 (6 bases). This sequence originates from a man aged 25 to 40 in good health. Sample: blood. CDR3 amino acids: CASSHLRGREEETQYF. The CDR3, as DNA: TGTGCCAGCTCTCATCTGCGGGGACGCGAGGAGGAGACCCAGTACTTC.